These 21 T cell receptor beta chains came from one sample sequenced in a study of blood T cell repertoires in COVID-19. The assay was immunoSEQ multiplex PCR, and TCRdb's table has in-frame clones only and misses some. The table includes some 300,000 clones, nearly 90% detected once. Source material: PBMCs or T cells enriched from blood (not recorded which). The receptors were gathered from a woman aged 18-35 years with acute COVID-19.

This sequence joins TRBV5-1 and TRBJ2-1, with 9 bases lining up with TRBD2. J was trimmed by 7 bases and V by 5 bases; bases with no gene match: 10. This CDR3 region has 15 residues. Germline-derived CDR1 and CDR2 are SGHRS and YFSETQ. CDR3: CASRFSAGGGNEQFF. DNA for the CDR3: TGCGCCAGCAGGTTTTCAGCGGGAGGAGGGAATGAGCAGTTCTTC.

The chain links TRBV18 to TRBJ2-7; D is possibly TRBD1 (7 bases). The CDR3 is 15 amino acids. The V gene lost 0 bases and the J gene lost 6 bases, with 15 bases spanning the gap. In germline, CDR1 is KGHSH, CDR2 LQKENI. The CDR3: CASSPPSRDRSEQYF. The DNA for the CDR3 is TGTGCCAGCTCACCACCGTCGCGGGACAGAAGCGAGCAGTACTTC.

The chain recombines TRBV25-1 with TRBJ1-4, with D tentatively TRBD1 (6 bases). The CDR3 has 15 residues. Trimming stripped 5 bases from V and 4 bases from J, with 14 bases between. Germline CDR1 reads MGHDK; CDR2 reads SYGVNS. The CDR3 spells CASSSPQGLNEKLFF. The CDR3 DNA reads TGTGCCAGCAGTTCGCCTCAGGGGCTTAATGAAAAACTGTTTTTT.

The chain couples TRBV24-1 to TRBJ2-3; 9 nucleotides line up with TRBD2. The CDR3 totals 18 residues. J was trimmed by 3 bases and V by 0 bases; bases with no gene match: 9. Germline V gene data show CDR1 as KGHDR and CDR2 as SFDVKD. CDR3 coding DNA: TGTGCCACCAGTGATTTGCCTCTTAGCGGGAGTCGGACAGATACGCAGTATTTT. Its protein product is CATSDLPLSGSRTDTQYF.

This clone appeared a few times. This sequence joins TRBV29-1 and TRBJ1-1; possibly TRBD1 for D (6 bases). Per germline, CDR1 SQVTM and CDR2 ANQGSEA. V lost 6 bases, J lost 0 bases, and 11 bases lay in between. The length of the CDR3 is 13 residues. The CDR3 is CSVAGQLNTEAFF. The CDR3 nucleotides read TGCAGCGTCGCCGGACAGCTGAACACTGAAGCTTTCTTT.

V gene TRBV5-1 combines with J gene TRBJ2-3, with unresolved D. Trimming took off 4 bases at V and 0 bases at J, with 12 bases between the two ends. The CDR3 length is 15 residues. Germline CDR1 SGHRS, CDR2 YFSETQ. The CDR3 here is CASSLYYSSTDTQYF. The DNA of the CDR3 is TGCGCCAGCAGCCTCTACTACTCAAGCACAGATACGCAGTATTTT.

The V and J genes are TRBV7-2 and TRBJ2-7; D unresolved. CDR3 length: 13 amino acids. Germline values: CDR1 SGHTA, CDR2 FQGNSA. V lost 1 base and J 2 bases, leaving 6 bases between the germline ends. CDR3 DNA sequence: TGTGCCAGCAGCTTAGATCCCACCTACGAGCAGTACTTC. Translated: CASSLDPTYEQYF.

The rearrangement joins TRBV5-8 to TRBJ1-5; D is ambiguous. Germline V gene data show CDR1 as SGHTS and CDR2 as YDEGEE. The CDR3 runs to 13 residues. V gave up 0 bases and J gave up 6 bases, with 7 bases separating them. CDR3 in amino acids: CASSLALGQPQHF. CDR3 DNA: TGTGCCAGCAGCTTGGCTCTCGGTCAGCCCCAGCATTTT.

The chain combines TRBV19 with TRBJ2-5; 9 bases agree with TRBD2. This CDR3 region has 16 residues. V was pared by 5 bases and J by 5 bases, with 12 bases of the junction left unmatched. Germline CDR1 and CDR2: LNHDA and SQIVND (reference sequence). In nucleotides, the CDR3 is TGTGCCAGTAGTGCCTCTAGCGGGAAGGCGGTGGAGACCCAGTACTTC. This translates into CASSASSGKAVETQYF.

This chain uses TRBV7-9 with TRBJ2-2; 9 bases agree with TRBD1. V was pared by 5 bases and J by 6 bases, with 13 bases of the junction left unmatched. Germline values: CDR1 SEHNR, CDR2 FQNEAQ (reference sequence). The length of the CDR3 is 17 residues. In DNA, the CDR3 is TGTGCCAGCAGCAACCCCCTCGGACAGGGGACCGCCGGGGAGCTGTTTTTT. It yields the protein CASSNPLGQGTAGELFF. The full variable domain, in which reference TRBV7-9 and TRBJ2-2 provide the parts outside the CDR3, is DTGVSQNPRHKITKRGQNVTFRCDPISEHNRLYWYRQTLGQGPEFLTYFQNEAQLEKSRLLSDRFSAERPKGSFSTLEIQRTEQGDSAMYLCASSNPLGQGTAGELFFGEGSRLTVL.

This rearrangement joins TRBV10-1 to TRBJ1-3; D is undetermined. V lost 2 bases to trimming and J lost 2 bases, with 7 bases between them. CDR1 and CDR2 from the germline V gene are WNHNN and SYGVQD (reference sequence). The CDR3 spans 14 residues. CDR3 loop: CASSEPGAGNTIYF. The CDR3 DNA is TGCGCCAGCAGTGAGCCGGGAGCTGGAAACACCATATATTTT.

The gene calls are TRBV28 and TRBJ1-2, with TRBD1 matching over 8 bases. The germline V gene has CDR1 MDHEN and CDR2 SYDVKM. The CDR3 covers 16 residues. The ends lost 2 bases at V and 7 bases at J; junction bases unmatched: 12. The DNA of the CDR3 is TGTGCCAGCAGTTTAACCGGACAGGGCAAGATCCGTGGCTACACCTTC. It specifies CASSLTGQGKIRGYTF.

The V gene is TRBV28, the J gene TRBJ1-5; 8 bases are shared with TRBD1. The ends lost 6 bases at V and 5 bases at J; junction bases unmatched: 6. CDR3 size: 14 residues. Germline CDR1 MDHEN, CDR2 SYDVKM. DNA of the CDR3: TGTGCCAGCAGGCCAGGGGGCCCCCATCAGCCCCAGCATTTT. As protein: CASRPGGPHQPQHF.

CDR3 region: CASSFTNSYSYEQYF. DNA for the CDR3: TGTGCCAGCAGTTTTACGAATAGCTACTCCTACGAGCAGTACTTC. The chain joins TRBV27 to TRBJ2-7; D remains ambiguous. The germline gives CDR1 MNHEY, CDR2 SMNVEV (reference sequence). V was shortened by 3 bases and J by 0 bases, with 12 bases between the two germline ends. CDR3 length: 15 residues.

In the case of this clone: Sequence at one end of the junction differs from germline and may be a read error. The chain carries TRBV3-1 (or the pseudogene TRBV3-2) and TRBJ2-1, with 15 nucleotides matching TRBD2. In germline, CDR1 is LGHDT, CDR2 YNNKEL (reference sequence). The CDR3 runs 13 residues. The CDR3: CASSQGLAGGRVF. As DNA, the CDR3 is TGTGCCAGCAGCCAGGGACTAGCGGGAGGTAGGGTCTTC.

This chain connects TRBV7-9 to TRBJ2-7; 8 bases are shared with TRBD1. Germline V gene data show CDR1 as SEHNR and CDR2 as FQNEAQ (reference sequence). Trimming removed 4 bases from V and 6 bases from J; junction bases left unmatched: 2. The CDR3 runs to 12 residues. The CDR3 DNA is TGTGCCAGCAGCTCCACAGGGGGCGAGCAGTACTTC. Translation: CASSSTGGEQYF.

V and J are TRBV2 and TRBJ2-7; possible D gene TRBD1, 5 bases. The CDR3 spans 13 residues. V shed 5 bases and J shed 7 bases, with 15 bases lying between them. The germline CDR1 and CDR2 sequences are SNHLY and FYNNEI. CDR3 amino acids: CASSSFGAREQYF. DNA of the CDR3: TGTGCCAGCAGTTCTTTTGGGGCCAGGGAGCAGTACTTC.

This sequence joins TRBV7-3 and TRBJ1-1; no firm D call. The germline CDR1 and CDR2 sequences are SGHTA and FQGTGA. Trimming removed 2 bases from V and 0 bases from J, with 10 bases in between. The CDR3 extends over 15 amino acids. The CDR3 here is CASSLFGRMNTEAFF. In DNA, the CDR3 is TGTGCCAGCAGCTTATTTGGCAGAATGAACACTGAAGCTTTCTTT.

This chain links TRBV15 with TRBJ2-3, with 7 bases aligning to TRBD1. The CDR3 extends over 16 amino acids. The V gene end was trimmed by 6 bases and the J gene end by 2 bases; junction bases not matched to a gene: 11. Germline assignment: CDR1 LNHNV and CDR2 YYDKDF (reference sequence). The CDR3 DNA reads TGTGCCACCAGTCAAGGGACAGAAGTTAACACAGATACGCAGTATTTT. This translates into CATSQGTEVNTDTQYF.

The chain employs TRBV11-2 and TRBJ2-1; D gene ambiguous. Trimming took off 5 bases at V and 4 bases at J, with 6 bases between the two ends. The CDR3 loop spans 12 amino acids. Germline loops: CDR1 SGHAT, CDR2 FQNNGV. The CDR3 protein is CASSLNYNEQFF. CDR3 DNA sequence: TGTGCCAGCAGCCTTAATTACAATGAGCAGTTCTTC.

The chain has TRBV18 and TRBJ2-7; TRBD1 matches 7 bases. Germline CDR1 KGHSH, CDR2 LQKENI. This CDR3 has 16 amino acids. J lost 3 bases, V lost 3 bases, and 11 bases had no gene match. In nucleotides, the CDR3 is TGTGCCAGCTCACCGAGCGTTGGGACAGTCCACTACGAGCAGTACTTC. It translates to CASSPSVGTVHYEQYF.